One sample yielded the 30 T cell receptor beta chains listed below, sequenced in a study of T-cell memory formation after mild COVID-19. TCRdb processed the 5' RACE reads anew with MiXCR; each CDR3 protein has one entry. Of hundreds of thousands of distinct CDR3 sequences listed, about 17% are singletons. Input material: PBMCs or a T cell subset sorted from them (not recorded which). These receptors came from a young man who had mild COVID-19 (a few samples of this study predate the infection). Cell type and time point are not known.

This clonotype was seen more than once but under ten times. The J gene is TRBJ1-2, the V gene TRBV4-2, with D perhaps matching TRBD1 (6 bases). Trimming shortened V by 0 bases and J by 4 bases, and 18 bases separated the two germline ends. The CDR3 spans 17 residues. Germline V gene data show CDR1 as LGHNA and CDR2 as YNFKEQ. CDR3 sequence (DNA): TGTGCCAGCAGCCAAGAGGGGGCAGGGCGAGGAGGCTATGGCTACACCTTC. It encodes CASSQEGAGRGGYGYTF.

Here the CDR3 DNA reads TGCGCCAGCAGCTCAACCCCCTTACAGGGGAATTCACCCCTCCACTTT. It specifies CASSSTPLQGNSPLHF. This chain connects TRBV4-3 to TRBJ1-6; 7 bases align to TRBD1. Germline V gene lookup returns CDR1 LGHNA and CDR2 YSLEER. There are 16 residues in the CDR3. V gave up 5 bases and J gave up 7 bases; unmatched junction bases: 11.

This chain uses TRBV6-6 with TRBJ2-1; possible D gene TRBD2, 7 bases. Trimming removed 8 bases from V and 6 bases from J, with 20 bases in between. Germline V lookup: CDR1 MNHNY, CDR2 SVGAGI (reference sequence). The length of the CDR3 is 15 residues. The CDR3 nucleotides are TGTGCCAGCGGAAATAGGGGGGGCCTTGGCAATGAGCAGTTCTTC. Translating gives CASGNRGGLGNEQFF.

This clonotype was seen only a few times. The chain has TRBV7-2 and TRBJ2-7; 7 nucleotides agree with TRBD2. Unmatched junction bases numbered 5, after V lost 3 bases and J lost 3 bases. The germline V gene encodes CDR1 SGHTA and CDR2 FQGNSA. The CDR3 consists of 14 residues. CDR3 region: CASSFFSGGYEQYF. Here the CDR3 DNA reads TGTGCCAGCAGCTTTTTCTCGGGGGGCTACGAGCAGTACTTC.

In this sample, this clonotype turned up a few times. One end of the junction fails to match germline, which may point to a read error. V and J are TRBV5-4 and TRBJ2-5, with unresolved D. CDR1 SGHNT and CDR2 YYREEE come from the germline V gene (reference sequence). CDR3 size: 14 residues. The CDR3 nucleotides are TGTGCCAGCAGCTTGGGAGACTTACAAGAGGCCCAGTACTTC. Translating gives CASSLGDLQEAQYF. Full variable domain (outside the CDR3, taken from reference TRBV5-4 and TRBJ2-5): ETGVTQSPTHLIKTRGQQVTLRCSSQSGHNTVSWYQQALGQGPQFIFQYYREEENGRGNFPPRFSGLQFPNYSSELNVNALELDDSALYLCASSLGDLQEAQYFGPGTRLLVL.

This clonotype was observed a few times. This chain connects TRBV12-5 to TRBJ2-3; no clear D gene. The V end lost 0 bases, the J end lost 0 bases, and 4 bases lay between the germline ends. Per germline, CDR1 LGHNT and CDR2 FRNRAP. This CDR3 contains 14 residues. In DNA, the CDR3 is TGTGCTAGTGGTTTGGTACCCAGCACAGATACGCAGTATTTT. Protein sequence: CASGLVPSTDTQYF.

V gene TRBV4-3 combines with J gene TRBJ2-2; TRBD2 matches 7 bases. The J segment lost 1 base and the V segment lost 3 bases, leaving 5 bases of the junction unmatched. This CDR3 is built from 16 residues. Germline-derived CDR1 and CDR2 are LGHNA and YSLEER. CDR3 residues: CASSHLAVGNTGELFF. The DNA of the CDR3 is TGCGCCAGCAGCCACCTAGCGGTCGGGAACACCGGGGAGCTGTTTTTT.

The gene calls are TRBV6-2 or TRBV6-3 and TRBJ1-1; unclear D gene. Germline-derived CDR1 and CDR2 are MNHEY and SVGEGT. The V end lost 6 bases, the J end lost 4 bases, and 6 bases lay between the germline ends. This CDR3 spans 11 amino acids. CDR3: CASRSGTEAFF. The DNA of the CDR3 is TGTGCCAGCAGATCGGGCACTGAAGCTTTCTTT.

A few counts support this clonotype. V usage is TRBV7-7 and J usage is TRBJ2-2; 9 positions match TRBD2. V lost 0 bases to trimming and J lost 8 bases; unmatched junction nucleotides: 4. This CDR3 has 15 residues. CDR1 and CDR2 from the germline V gene are SSHAT and FNYEAQ (reference sequence). The CDR3 DNA reads TGTGCCAGCAGCTTAGCGGCGGGGGGGCGAGGGGAGCTGTTTTTT. This codes for CASSLAAGGRGELFF.

This clonotype was seen many times. The chain joins TRBV4-2 to TRBJ2-5, with unresolved D. The V gene's germline CDR1 is LGHNA and CDR2 YNFKEQ. This CDR3 comprises 13 residues. V was shortened by 4 bases and J by 5 bases, with 11 bases between the two germline ends. The CDR3 DNA reads TGTGCCAGCAGCCCCGAGGCGAGGGAGACCCAGTACTTC. Translation: CASSPEARETQYF.

This clonotype occurred a few times. The chain is built from TRBV6-2 or TRBV6-3 and TRBJ2-1; D gene unclear. The CDR3 has 10 amino acids. With 4 bases removed from V and 9 bases from J, the gap between germline ends came to 4 bases. Germline values: CDR1 MNHEY, CDR2 SVGEGT. The CDR3 loop reads CASSFPEQFF. The CDR3 region has the DNA TGTGCCAGCAGTTTCCCTGAGCAGTTCTTC.

This clonotype was counted between two and nine times. The chain is built from TRBV4-1 and TRBJ1-5; D not certain. CDR3 length: 15 amino acids. The V and J ends lost 0 bases and 4 bases respectively, with 10 bases between them. Germline V gene lookup returns CDR1 MGHRA and CDR2 YSYEKL. The CDR3 coding sequence is TGCGCCAGCAGCCAAGAAAGAGCCCTAAATCAGCCCCAGCATTTT. This codes for CASSQERALNQPQHF.

The gene calls are TRBV14 and TRBJ2-2; TRBD1 might be the D (6 bases). This CDR3 region has 14 residues. Germline V gives CDR1 SGHDN, CDR2 FVKESK. The V end was cut by 4 bases, the J end by 6 bases, with 12 bases between. The DNA for the CDR3 is TGTGCCAGCAGCCGGCCCCAGGGGCCCGGGGAGCTGTTTTTT. This codes for CASSRPQGPGELFF.

The chain joins TRBV20-1 to TRBJ1-4, with unresolved D. CDR1 is DFQATT, CDR2 SNEGSKA, per germline (reference sequence). Trimming took 0 bases from V and 6 from J, leaving 8 bases between them. This CDR3 has 13 residues. CDR3 residues: CSAREGWDEKLFF. The CDR3 nucleotides read TGCAGTGCTAGAGAAGGGTGGGATGAAAAACTGTTTTTT.

This clonotype was picked up a small number of times. The chain has TRBV5-1 and TRBJ1-5; 7 bases line up with TRBD1. The V and J ends lost 4 bases and 7 bases, in that order; junction bases with no gene match: 8. CDR1 SGHRS and CDR2 YFSETQ come from the germline V gene. The CDR3 has 14 residues. The CDR3 nucleotides read TGCGCCAGCAGCCAGGGGGATTCGCGCCAGCCCCAGCATTTT. Residues: CASSQGDSRQPQHF.

The rearrangement links TRBV6-5 to TRBJ2-5, with TRBD2 matching 7 bases. Germline CDR1 is MNHEY and CDR2 is SVGAGI. Unmatched junction bases numbered 3, after V lost 6 bases and J lost 2 bases. The CDR3 covers 13 residues. CDR3 DNA: TGTGCCAGCAGCTGGACTAGTCAAGAGACCCAGTACTTC. Amino acid sequence: CASSWTSQETQYF.

A few counts support this clonotype. The chain recombines TRBV5-1 with TRBJ2-2; D ambiguous. This CDR3 is built from 12 residues. The V end was cut by 0 bases, the J end by 11 bases, with 8 bases between. Germline V gene lookup returns CDR1 SGHRS and CDR2 YFSETQ. DNA for the CDR3: TGCGCCAGCAGCTTGGAACAGAGCGAGCTGTTTTTT. Its protein product is CASSLEQSELFF.

The chain is built from TRBV18 and TRBJ1-1; 11 bases agree with TRBD1. CDR3 size: 15 residues. Per the germline V gene, CDR1 is KGHSH and CDR2 is LQKENI. J gave up 6 bases and V 2 bases, and 5 bases lay outside the gene matches. In DNA, the CDR3 is TGTGCCAGCTCACCATCAGGGACAGGGGGAGCTGAAGCTTTCTTT. This codes for CASSPSGTGGAEAFF.

This clonotype was observed a handful of times. The chain has TRBV11-2 and TRBJ2-2; the D gene is possibly TRBD2 (5 bases). The length of the CDR3 is 15 residues. Germline V gene lookup returns CDR1 SGHAT and CDR2 FQNNGV. V shed 5 bases and J shed 5 bases, with 15 bases lying between them. The CDR3 protein is CASSPRASDTGELFF. The CDR3, as DNA: TGTGCCAGCAGCCCGCGGGCCTCGGATACCGGGGAGCTGTTTTTT. Based on the CDR3 plus reference TRBV11-2 and TRBJ2-2, the full variable domain is EAGVAQSPRYKIIEKRQSVAFWCNPISGHATLYWYQQILGQGPKLLIQFQNNGVVDDSQLPKDRFSAERLKGVDSTLKIQPAKLEDSAVYLCASSPRASDTGELFFGEGSRLTVL.

This chain connects TRBV9 to TRBJ2-7; D is ambiguous. Trimming took off 4 bases at V and 2 bases at J, with 7 bases between the two ends. Germline CDR1 and CDR2: SGDLS and YYNGEE. The CDR3 length is 12 residues. CDR3 residues: CASSPVPYEQYF. The CDR3 DNA reads TGTGCCAGCAGCCCAGTCCCCTACGAGCAGTACTTC. Variable domain in full (rest from reference TRBV9 and TRBJ2-7): DSGVTQTPKHLITATGQRVTLRCSPRSGDLSVYWYQQSLDQGLQFLIQYYNGEERAKGNILERFSAQQFPDLHSELNLSSLELGDSALYFCASSPVPYEQYFGPGTRLTVT.

This clonotype turned up a few times. The gene calls are TRBV4-1 and TRBJ2-5, with 7 bases identical to TRBD1. V trimming: 4 bases; J trimming: 4 bases; junction bases outside the gene matches: 9. Germline V gene lookup returns CDR1 MGHRA and CDR2 YSYEKL. CDR3 length equals 15 residues. The CDR3 DNA follows: TGCGCCAGCAGCCGATTTAGGGGGCAGGGAGAGACCCAGTACTTC. It specifies CASSRFRGQGETQYF.

This clonotype has more than one count but fewer than ten. The chain links TRBV12-3 or TRBV12-4 to TRBJ1-6; D gene uncertain. This CDR3 contains 12 residues. Trimming stripped 3 bases from V and 9 bases from J, with 6 bases between. The CDR3 loop is CASSFPFSPLHF. The DNA of the CDR3 is TGTGCCAGCAGTTTTCCATTTTCACCCCTCCACTTT.

This clonotype was seen ten or more times. The genes are TRBV12-3 or TRBV12-4 and TRBJ2-3, with D perhaps TRBD2 (5 bases). Trimming removed 7 bases from V and 5 bases from J, with 19 bases in between. The CDR3 has 15 residues. In nucleotides, the CDR3 is TGTGCCAGCACCACCGGGGATAGCCCGGGAGATACGCAGTATTTT. Translation: CASTTGDSPGDTQYF.

This sequence joins TRBV4-3 and TRBJ2-1; 10 bases are shared with TRBD1. The trim removed 4 bases at V and 4 bases at J, leaving 4 bases unmatched. The germline CDR1 and CDR2 sequences are LGHNA and YSLEER. The CDR3 contains 15 residues. The CDR3 sequence: CASSLGQGEYNEQFF. In nucleotides, the CDR3 is TGCGCCAGCAGCCTCGGACAGGGGGAGTACAATGAGCAGTTCTTC.

This clonotype appeared a single time. A read error may account for a junction end that differs from germline. The genes are TRBV10-3 and TRBJ2-2; TRBD2 is a possible D gene (5 bases). Germline V CDR1 and CDR2: ENHRY, SYGVKD. CDR3 length: 15 residues. The CDR3 DNA is TGTGCCAGCCAAACCTTGACAACTAGGGCCGGTGAGCTGTTTTTT. Amino acid sequence: CASQTLTTRAGELFF.

This clonotype was observed a few times. CDR3 sequence (DNA): TGTGCCAGCAGCAAAGAGGGAGAGTCCGAGCAGTACGTC. Translated, it gives CASSKEGESEQYV. The rearrangement uses TRBV21-1 and TRBJ2-7; the D call TRBD2 from the table was never checked on the DNA. TRBV21-1 is termed a pseudogene. The CDR3 has 13 residues.

The J gene is TRBJ2-2, the V gene TRBV4-1; TRBD1 agrees at 9 bases. V dropped 8 bases and J dropped 2; count of bases not matched to a gene: 3. CDR3 size: 14 residues. Looked up from germline, CDR1 is MGHRA and CDR2 is YSYEKL. The CDR3 DNA reads TGCGCCAGCGGACAGGGGCCCAACACCGGGGAGCTGTTTTTT. Protein product: CASGQGPNTGELFF.

This clonotype was observed a few times. The chain links TRBV12-3 or TRBV12-4 to TRBJ2-5; D possibly corresponds to TRBD1 (6 bases). This CDR3 spans 14 amino acids. Trimming removed 1 base at V and 1 base at J, with 7 bases between. CDR3 DNA: TGTGCCAGCAGTTTAGAAGGGGGCCAAGAGACCCAGTACTTC. Translating gives CASSLEGGQETQYF.

This clonotype was counted a few times. The gene calls are TRBV4-1 and TRBJ2-4, with D possibly being TRBD2 (6 bases). Germline CDR1 is MGHRA and CDR2 is YSYEKL. This CDR3 has 16 residues. The V end lost 3 bases, the J end lost 0 bases, and 12 bases lay between the germline ends. CDR3 sequence reads: CASSHVGGLAKNIQYF. In DNA, the CDR3 is TGCGCCAGCAGCCACGTCGGGGGATTAGCCAAAAACATTCAGTACTTC.

Ten or more counts support this clonotype. V usage is TRBV5-1 and J usage is TRBJ2-5, with unresolved D. V lost 3 bases and J lost 2, with 20 bases in between. Germline CDR1 SGHRS, CDR2 YFSETQ. The CDR3 has 17 amino acids. CDR3 sequence: CASSSALDGLLQETQYF. The CDR3 DNA sequence: TGCGCCAGCAGCTCTGCTCTGGACGGGCTCCTTCAAGAGACCCAGTACTTC.